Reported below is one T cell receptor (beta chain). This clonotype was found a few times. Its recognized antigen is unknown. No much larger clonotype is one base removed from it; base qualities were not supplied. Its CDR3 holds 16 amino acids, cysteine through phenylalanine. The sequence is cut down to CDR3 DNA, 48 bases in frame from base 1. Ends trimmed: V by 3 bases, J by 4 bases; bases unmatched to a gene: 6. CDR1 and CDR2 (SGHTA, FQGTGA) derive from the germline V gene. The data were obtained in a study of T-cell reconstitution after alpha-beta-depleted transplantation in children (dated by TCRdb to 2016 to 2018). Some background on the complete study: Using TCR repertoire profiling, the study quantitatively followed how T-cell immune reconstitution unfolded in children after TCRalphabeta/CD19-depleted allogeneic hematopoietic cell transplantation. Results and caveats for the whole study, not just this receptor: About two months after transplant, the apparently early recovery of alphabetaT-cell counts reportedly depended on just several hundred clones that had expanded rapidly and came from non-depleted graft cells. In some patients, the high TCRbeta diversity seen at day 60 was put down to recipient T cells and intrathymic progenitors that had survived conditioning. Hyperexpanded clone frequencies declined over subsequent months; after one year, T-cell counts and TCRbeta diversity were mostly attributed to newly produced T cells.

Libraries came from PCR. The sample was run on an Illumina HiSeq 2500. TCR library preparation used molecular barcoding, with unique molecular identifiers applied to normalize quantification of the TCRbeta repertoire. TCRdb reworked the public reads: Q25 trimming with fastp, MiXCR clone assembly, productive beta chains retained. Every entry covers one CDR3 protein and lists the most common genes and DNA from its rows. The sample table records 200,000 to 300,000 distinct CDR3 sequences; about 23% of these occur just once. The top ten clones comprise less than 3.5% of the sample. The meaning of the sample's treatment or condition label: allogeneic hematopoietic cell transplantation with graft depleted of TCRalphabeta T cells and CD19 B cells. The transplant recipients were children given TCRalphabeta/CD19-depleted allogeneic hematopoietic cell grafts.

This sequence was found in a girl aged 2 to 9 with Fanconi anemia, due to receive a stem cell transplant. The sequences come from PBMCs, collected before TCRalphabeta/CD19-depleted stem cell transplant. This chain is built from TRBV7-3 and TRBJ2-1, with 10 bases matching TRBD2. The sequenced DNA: TGTGCCAGCAGCTTCCATAGCGGGGGGTCATACAATGAGCAGTTCTTC. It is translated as CASSFHSGGSYNEQFF.